The sequence of this T cell receptor beta chain was determined in a study of blood T cell repertoires in COVID-19. Assay: immunoSEQ multiplex PCR; the TCRdb copy retains only in-frame clones and omits some. Of 62,000 or so clones in the sample, about 70% were seen once. Germline CDR1 SGHTA, CDR2 FQGTGA. Trimming cost V 4 bases and J 7 bases; bases outside gene matches: 5. The CDR3 loop spans 14 amino acids. J is TRBJ2-1 and V is TRBV7-3, with 9 bases fitting TRBD1. The TCR sequence derives from a human donor in a cohort sampled during active COVID-19. The sequenced sample consisted of peripheral blood. Here the CDR3 DNA reads TGTGCCAGCAGCTCCGGGACAGGGTTTAATGAGCAGTTCTTC. This translates into CASSSGTGFNEQFF. The full variable domain, completed using reference TRBV7-3 and TRBJ2-1, is GAGVSQTPSNKVTEKGKYVELRCDPISGHTALYWYRQSLGQGPEFLIYFQGTGAADDSGLPNDRFFAVRPEGSVSTLKIQRTERGDSAVYLCASSSGTGFNEQFFGPGTRLTVL.